One TCR beta chain is described in this entry. This entry belongs to a study of blood T cell repertoires in COVID-19. For the study at large: Sites in the United States, Italy and Spain provided acute and convalescent COVID-19 samples.

As handled by the study authors: Estimation of nucleated cell counts was performed using reference gene primer amplification. The table came from immunoSEQ multiplex PCR; TCRdb's copy has only in-frame clones and leaves some out. V and J calls plus clone size are reproduced from that table; the DNA served to infer D and trimming. The sample yields about 250,000 clones, 89% seen once. This CDR3 is 16 amino acids long. The germline V gene has CDR1 SGDLS and CDR2 YYNGEE. Germline trimming cut 0 bases from V and 9 bases from J; bases unmatched to any gene: 12. The chain carries TRBV9 and TRBJ2-7, with 10 bases that match TRBD2. The sample comprised peripheral blood. The clonotype comes from a woman aged 35 to 49 who had recovered from COVID-19. CDR3 DNA: TGTGCCAGCAGCGTAGCGGGAGGGCTAGCGGGAGAAGTGCAGTACTTC. This encodes CASSVAGGLAGEVQYF.